This TCR beta chain appears in the sequencing data of a study of cytomegalovirus exposure and HLA in healthy donors. Whole-study context: In an early release, HLA-typed donors contributed tens of millions of unique TCR sequences.

Primers for the PCR totalled 60 Vbeta and 13 Jbeta. Sequencing was performed with immunoSEQ multiplex PCR; in TCRdb, only in-frame clones are kept and a portion is missing. The table records hundreds of thousands of clones, almost 80% of them present only once. The sample consisted of PBMCs. The source is a male donor in good health and CMV-seronegative.

As DNA, the CDR3 is TGCGCCAGCAGAATAGACGCAGGGTCCTACGAGCAGTACTTC. As protein: CASRIDAGSYEQYF. The chain joins TRBV5-1 to TRBJ2-7; a weak D match, TRBD1 (5 bases). CDR1 SGHRS and CDR2 YFSETQ come from the germline V gene. Between the trimmed V and J ends, which lost 5 bases and 1 base, there was a span of 13 bases. CDR3 size: 14 residues.